Listed here are 27 T cell receptor beta chains from one sample, sequenced in a study of T cells in Graves' hyperthyroidism and ophthalmopathy. RNA transcripts gave rise to amplified TCR beta CDR3 regions. Using the HTBI primer set, a first-round RT-PCR was run on the TCR CDR3. TCRdb independently ran MiXCR on the multiplex PCR reads; one entry per CDR3 protein. The repertoire holds a few hundred thousand distinct CDR3 sequences, with 15% to 20% as singletons. Sequenced material: blood. The receptors were sampled from a woman between 40 and 55 years old with Graves' ophthalmopathy.

The sample holds many counts of this clonotype. An end of the junction differs from the germline gene, which may be a read error. The chain links TRBV6-1 to TRBJ2-4, with 11 bases that match TRBD1. This CDR3 region has 18 residues. Germline V gene sequence: CDR1 MNHNS, CDR2 SASEGT. This CDR3 reads CASSKATGTGGSKNIQYF. The CDR3 nucleotides read TGTGCCAGCAGTAAAGCCACCGGGACAGGGGGATCCAAAAACATTCAGTACTTC.

This clonotype was detected ten times or more. The rearrangement links TRBV7-6 to TRBJ2-7; tentative D call: TRBD1 (5 bases). Germline CDR1 and CDR2: SGHVS and FNYEAQ. The CDR3 is made up of 13 amino acids. The V gene lost 5 bases and the J gene lost 3 bases, with 11 bases spanning the gap. The CDR3 DNA is TGTGCCAGCAGCGAAGGACACGGCTACGAGCAGTACTTC. Amino acid sequence: CASSEGHGYEQYF.

This clonotype was seen repeatedly, ten times or more. The chain recombines TRBV2 with TRBJ2-7; TRBD2 agrees at 14 bases. The CDR3 loop spans 14 amino acids. Trimming took 9 bases from V and 7 from J; bases not matched to a gene: 8. Per the germline V gene, CDR1 is SNHLY and CDR2 is FYNNEI. The CDR3 bases are TGTGCCAGTACCGGGACTAGCGGGAGTGGGGAGCAGTACTTC. Amino acids: CASTGTSGSGEQYF.

The chain couples TRBV30 to TRBJ2-3, with 9 bases that match TRBD2. V shed 2 bases, J shed 2 bases, and the junction held 8 bases outside the gene matches. Germline assignment: CDR1 GTSNPN and CDR2 SVGIG (reference sequence). CDR3 size: 16 residues. CDR3 protein: CAWSTRLAGLTDTQYF. CDR3 bases: TGTGCCTGGAGTACCCGGCTAGCGGGACTCACAGATACGCAGTATTTT.

Many counts were recorded for this clonotype. The J gene is TRBJ2-5, the V gene TRBV2; D possibly matches TRBD1 or TRBD2 (5 bases each). The length of the CDR3 is 12 residues. The germline V and J ends were trimmed by 10 bases and 0 bases, with 9 bases remaining between them. The germline CDR1 and CDR2 sequences are SNHLY and FYNNEI. Here the CDR3 DNA reads TGTGCCACCGGGGACGACCAAGAGACCCAGTACTTC. Amino acids: CATGDDQETQYF. The full variable domain, in which reference TRBV2 and TRBJ2-5 provide the parts outside the CDR3, is EPEVTQTPSHQVTQMGQEVILRCVPISNHLYFYWYRQILGQKVEFLVSFYNNEISEKSEIFDDQFSVERPDGSNFTLKIRSTKLEDSAMYFCATGDDQETQYFGPGTRLLVL.

This clonotype was seen a handful of times. CDR3 sequence reads: CAILGGMNTEAFF. Here the CDR3 DNA reads TGTGCCATCCTGGGGGGGATGAACACTGAAGCTTTCTTT. The V and J genes are TRBV10-3 and TRBJ1-1; a possible D gene is TRBD1 (5 bases). This CDR3 region has 13 residues. The germline V gene has CDR1 ENHRY and CDR2 SYGVKD. V dropped 8 bases and J dropped 0 bases, with 10 bases sitting between them.

This clonotype was detected a few times. The chain joins TRBV20-1 to TRBJ2-7; a weak D match, TRBD2 (6 bases). Trimming removed 0 bases at V and 6 bases at J, with 21 bases between. CDR3 length: 16 amino acids. Germline loops: CDR1 DFQATT, CDR2 SNEGSKA (reference sequence). CDR3: CSARDKGFAGPGEQYF. The CDR3 bases are TGCAGTGCTAGAGATAAGGGCTTTGCGGGACCGGGCGAGCAGTACTTC.

The chain employs TRBV9 and TRBJ2-1; 11 nucleotides line up with TRBD2. Losses at the gene ends were 4 bases for V and 10 bases for J; bases not matched to a gene: 7. CDR3 length equals 14 residues. From germline, CDR1 is SGDLS and CDR2 YYNGEE. This CDR3 is CASSTSGSAEEQFF. CDR3 in DNA: TGTGCCAGCAGCACTAGCGGGAGTGCGGAGGAGCAGTTCTTC.

This clonotype was seen a few times. The chain combines TRBV5-1 with TRBJ2-2, with D possibly being TRBD2 (6 bases). V lost 0 bases and J 6 bases, leaving 6 bases between the germline ends. The CDR3 totals 13 residues. The germline V gene encodes CDR1 SGHRS and CDR2 YFSETQ. In nucleotides, the CDR3 is TGCGCCAGCAGCTTGGTAGCGGCCGGGGAGCTGTTTTTT. Encoded protein: CASSLVAAGELFF.

There are a few counts of this clonotype. The chain carries TRBV6-1 and TRBJ1-5; the D is unclear. Trimming removed 7 bases from V and 0 bases from J, with 13 bases in between. Germline V CDR1 and CDR2: MNHNS, SASEGT. CDR3 length: 15 amino acids. CDR3 sequence reads: CASTTTPVSNQPQHF. The DNA of the CDR3 is TGTGCCAGCACAACCACCCCCGTTAGCAATCAGCCCCAGCATTTT.

This rearrangement joins TRBV20-1 to TRBJ2-1; D is unresolved. V dropped 4 bases and J dropped 3 bases, with 10 bases sitting between them. CDR1 is DFQATT and CDR2 is SNEGSKA in the germline V gene (reference sequence). The CDR3 contains 13 residues. The CDR3 spells CSATLSFYNEQFF. For the CDR3, the DNA is TGCAGTGCTACCCTTTCCTTCTACAATGAGCAGTTCTTC.

The rearrangement links TRBV11-2 to TRBJ2-7; no clear D. This CDR3 is built from 14 residues. Trimming stripped 5 bases from V and 1 base from J, with 12 bases between. CDR1 and CDR2 from the germline V gene are SGHAT and FQNNGV. The chain's CDR3 is CASSPSASSYEQYF. CDR3 DNA sequence: TGTGCCAGCAGCCCATCCGCCTCGTCCTACGAGCAGTACTTC.

Many counts were recorded for this clonotype. The V gene is TRBV28, the J gene TRBJ1-2; D unresolved. The CDR3 sequence is 13 residues long. V was clipped by 2 bases and J by 4 bases, with 8 bases between them. Per germline, CDR1 MDHEN and CDR2 SYDVKM. The CDR3 coding sequence is TGTGCCAGCAGTTTACTTAGGGTCTATGGCTACACCTTC. This gives the protein CASSLLRVYGYTF.

The chain couples TRBV7-9 to TRBJ2-3; D tentatively reads TRBD1 or TRBD2 (5 bases each). The CDR3 extends over 15 amino acids. Germline CDR1 SEHNR, CDR2 FQNEAQ (reference sequence). Trimming pared 5 bases from V and 3 bases from J, leaving 15 bases between. The CDR3 DNA is TGTGCCAGCAGCCCCGTAGGTGGGGGAACAGATACGCAGTATTTT. Amino acids: CASSPVGGGTDTQYF.

The chain combines TRBV4-1 with TRBJ1-1; no firm D call. The germline gives CDR1 MGHRA, CDR2 YSYEKL. Trimming stripped 0 bases from V and 1 base from J, with 6 bases between. This CDR3 spans 14 amino acids. This CDR3 is CASSQEETNTEAFF. DNA for the CDR3: TGCGCCAGCAGCCAAGAGGAGACGAACACTGAAGCTTTCTTT.

This clonotype showed up just a few times. This chain uses TRBV7-3 with TRBJ1-2; tentatively, D is TRBD1 (6 bases). CDR1 is SGHTA, CDR2 FQGTGA, per germline. The CDR3 spans 15 residues. V shed 5 bases and J shed 0 bases, with 13 bases lying between them. The CDR3 sequence: CASSPATGANYGYTF. The CDR3 nucleotides read TGTGCCAGCAGCCCAGCGACAGGAGCTAACTATGGCTACACCTTC. Complete variable domain (other parts from reference TRBV7-3 and TRBJ1-2): GAGVSQTPSNKVTEKGKYVELRCDPISGHTALYWYRQSLGQGPEFLIYFQGTGAADDSGLPNDRFFAVRPEGSVSTLKIQRTERGDSAVYLCASSPATGANYGYTFGSGTRLTVV.

This chain joins TRBV9 and TRBJ1-3, with no clear D. Germline V gives CDR1 SGDLS, CDR2 YYNGEE. Between the trimmed V and J ends, which lost 3 bases and 1 base, there was a span of 8 bases. CDR3 length: 14 residues. The CDR3 region is CASSADPSGNTIYF. The CDR3 DNA is TGTGCCAGCAGCGCCGATCCATCTGGAAACACCATATATTTT.

This clonotype was recorded many times. J is TRBJ1-2 and V is TRBV5-1; no reliable D call. V was clipped by 4 bases and J by 0 bases, with 10 bases between them. CDR3 length: 14 amino acids. The germline V gene has CDR1 SGHRS and CDR2 YFSETQ. The CDR3, as DNA: TGCGCCAGCAGCCCGGACGGTTCTAACTATGGCTACACCTTC. Translating gives CASSPDGSNYGYTF.

V gene TRBV18 combines with J gene TRBJ2-5; perhaps TRBD2 as D (6 bases). Germline V gene data show CDR1 as KGHSH and CDR2 as LQKENI. V was shortened by 5 bases and J by 3 bases, with 13 bases between the two germline ends. The CDR3 has 14 residues. The chain's CDR3 is CASSSEGSEETQYF. CDR3 nucleotides: TGTGCCAGCTCATCGGAGGGGTCGGAAGAGACCCAGTACTTC.

The chain couples TRBV14 to TRBJ2-3; the match to TRBD2 covers 9 bases. The germline CDR1 and CDR2 sequences are SGHDN and FVKESK. The CDR3 runs to 16 residues. Trimming took 8 bases from V and 3 from J; bases not matched to a gene: 12. CDR3 region: CASSPLAGLRTDTQYF. For the CDR3, the DNA is TGTGCCAGCTCCCCCCTAGCGGGATTAAGGACAGATACGCAGTATTTT.

The gene calls are TRBV6-5 and TRBJ2-3, with no clear D. V lost 0 bases and J 1 base, leaving 17 bases between the germline ends. The CDR3 runs to 18 residues. Per the germline V gene, CDR1 is MNHEY and CDR2 is SVGAGI. This chain's CDR3 is CASSYSLDFWPGTDTQYF. DNA of the CDR3: TGTGCCAGCAGTTACTCGCTCGATTTTTGGCCGGGCACAGATACGCAGTATTTT.

This clonotype was counted at least ten times. Written as DNA, the CDR3 is TGTGCCAGCAGCTTAGGAGGGGGCGCGGAAGAGACCCAGTACTTC. Protein product: CASSLGGGAEETQYF. The V and J genes are TRBV7-3 and TRBJ2-5, with D possibly TRBD1 on 7 matching bases. V lost 2 bases, J lost 3 bases, and 13 bases lay in between. The germline gives CDR1 SGHTA, CDR2 FQGTGA. The CDR3 is 15 residues long.

There are many counts of this clonotype. The V and J genes are TRBV12-3 or TRBV12-4 and TRBJ1-2; 9 bases map to TRBD1. Germline trimming cut 4 bases from V and 8 bases from J; bases unmatched to any gene: 8. The CDR3 runs to 14 residues. The CDR3 loop is CASSSQGAGEGYTF. DNA for the CDR3: TGTGCCAGCAGTTCACAGGGGGCGGGTGAGGGCTACACCTTC.

Only a few counts were recorded for this clonotype. J is TRBJ1-6 and V is TRBV3-1; 8 positions agree with TRBD1. CDR3 length: 14 amino acids. The trim removed 5 bases at V and 10 bases at J, leaving 7 bases unmatched. Germline-derived CDR1 and CDR2 are LGHDT and YNNKEL (reference sequence). CDR3 nucleotide sequence: TGTGCCAGCAGCTACGGGACAGGTTCCTCACCCCTCCACTTT. Protein: CASSYGTGSSPLHF. Looking up the rest from reference TRBV3-1 and TRBJ1-6 gives the full variable domain: DTAVSQTPKYLVTQMGNDKSIKCEQNLGHDTMYWYKQDSKKFLKIMFSYNNKELIINETVPNRFSPKSPDKAHLNLHINSLELGDSAVYFCASSYGTGSSPLHFGNGTRLTVT.

This sequence joins TRBV27 and TRBJ2-3, with D possibly matching TRBD2 (5 bases). V was shortened by 1 base and J by 4 bases, with 15 bases between the two germline ends. The germline gives CDR1 MNHEY, CDR2 SMNVEV (reference sequence). This CDR3 spans 16 amino acids. The CDR3 bases are TGTGCCAGCAGTTTATTCGGACGAGTGGGAGCAGATACGCAGTATTTT. It is translated as CASSLFGRVGADTQYF.

This clonotype appeared many times. The chain employs TRBV6-1 and TRBJ2-5; tentative D call: TRBD1 (5 bases). V was trimmed by 6 bases and J by 2 bases, leaving 13 bases between them. The length of the CDR3 is 14 residues. Germline V gene sequence: CDR1 MNHNS, CDR2 SASEGT. This CDR3 reads CASRKTDSQETQYF. The CDR3 nucleotides are TGTGCCAGCAGAAAGACAGATTCTCAAGAGACCCAGTACTTC.

This clonotype has a count of ten or more. CDR3 region: CASTSKMGTGGLAFF. The DNA for the CDR3 is TGTGCCAGCACCTCAAAGATGGGGACAGGGGGCTTGGCTTTCTTT. The chain is built from TRBV2 and TRBJ1-1; 12 bases match TRBD1. V lost 7 bases and J lost 11; bases outside the gene matches: 14. Germline V gene sequence: CDR1 SNHLY, CDR2 FYNNEI. The CDR3 has 15 amino acids.